This T cell receptor beta chain appears in the sequencing data of a study of cytomegalovirus exposure and HLA in healthy donors. A remark on this clone: Its antigen is not known.

The PCR used 60 Vbeta and 13 Jbeta primers. TCRdb keeps only in-frame clones here, not all; method: immunoSEQ multiplex PCR. The table has roughly 180,000 clones, around 80% seen once; the top ten hold about 2.4%. With 0 bases removed from V and 11 bases from J, the gap between germline ends came to 8 bases. The V gene's germline CDR1 is KGHSH and CDR2 LQKENI. This CDR3 spans 12 amino acids. Findings and caveats of the study: It was taken for granted in presence/absence analyses that sequencing depth across donors was roughly uniform. A few CMV-associated chains proved CMV antigen-specific in vitro.

The J gene is TRBJ2-1, the V gene TRBV18, with D perhaps TRBD2 (5 bases). Input material: PBMCs. The sequence came from a male donor in good health and CMV-seronegative. The CDR3 loop reads CASSPPGGQQFF. CDR3 coding DNA: TGTGCCAGCTCACCACCGGGCGGGCAGCAGTTCTTC.